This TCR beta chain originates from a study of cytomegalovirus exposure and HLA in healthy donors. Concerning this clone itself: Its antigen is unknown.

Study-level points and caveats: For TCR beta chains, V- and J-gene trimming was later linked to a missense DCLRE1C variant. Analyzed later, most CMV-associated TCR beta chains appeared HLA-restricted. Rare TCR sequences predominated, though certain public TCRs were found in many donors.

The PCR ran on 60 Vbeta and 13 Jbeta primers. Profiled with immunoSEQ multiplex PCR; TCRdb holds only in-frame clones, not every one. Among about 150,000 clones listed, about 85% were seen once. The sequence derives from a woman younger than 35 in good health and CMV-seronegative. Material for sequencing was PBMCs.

The CDR3 protein is CASNRGLGQPQHF. The CDR3 nucleotides are TGTGCCAGCAACAGAGGGTTAGGACAGCCCCAGCATTTT. The rearrangement links TRBV28 to TRBJ1-5, with no clear D. The CDR3 sequence is 13 residues long. In germline, CDR1 is MDHEN, CDR2 SYDVKM. Trimming stripped 7 bases from V and 7 bases from J, with 14 bases between. The full variable domain, completed using reference TRBV28 and TRBJ1-5, is DVKVTQSSRYLVKRTGEKVFLECVQDMDHENMFWYRQDPGLGLRLIYFSYDVKMKEKGDIPEGYSVSREKKERFSLILESASTNQTSMYLCASNRGLGQPQHFGDGTRLSIL.